These T cell receptor beta chains were read from a single sample in a study of T cells in localized non-small cell lung cancer. Data came from immunoSEQ multiplex PCR; TCRdb stores just in-frame clones and leaves some out. Found here are about 13,000 clones, 28% of them singletons; the top ten hold about 7%. The material was lung tumor tissue, obtained before any cancer treatment. The receptors derive from a female donor of 60 years or more with stage I lung adenocarcinoma. Both conserved end residues are part of each CDR3. The order of the fields is V gene, D gene, CDR3 protein. D genes are given only for firm matches.

TRBV18 NA CASSPAGADTGELFF
TRBV19 NA CASSRAGGNQPQHF
TRBV6-8 NA CASTSGNYGYTF
TRBV6-8 NA CASSYDPPEQFF
TRBV18 NA CASSPPGLSTDTQYF
TRBV25-1 NA CASSERNLGEQYF
TRBV30 NA CAWTKDRAEKLFF
TRBV11-3 TRBD1 CASSPGTGREKLFF
TRBV11-3 NA CASSLDRGVSYEQYF
TRBV30 NA CAWSMGDTTDTQYF
TRBV6-8 TRBD2 CARGLAGRQETQYF
TRBV6-8 TRBD2 CASSFLAAHTDTQYF
TRBV18 NA CASSPGRSSTDTQYF
TRBV29-1 TRBD1 CSVEGLGQGVAETQYF
TRBV30 TRBD2 CAWRSELANFDNEQFF
TRBV11-3 NA CASSFSEVRETQYF
TRBV11-3 TRBD2 CASSSSGRDTDTQYF
TRBV28 TRBD1 CASSPGGGYGYTF
TRBV11-3 NA CASSLRGQASGAQHF
TRBV6-8 TRBD1 CASLGQNYGYTF
TRBV14 NA CASSQGRGQGNEKLFF
TRBV10-2 NA CASSEDPASYEQYF
TRBV6-8 TRBD2 CASSRGGASGANVLTF
TRBV19 TRBD1 CASSTRTGNEQFF
TRBV7-2 NA CASSWGRDYEQYF
TRBV11-3 NA CASSLSRGIGNTIYF
TRBV18 NA CASSVTSPNTEAFF
TRBV11-3 TRBD2 CASSYASTSGTDTQYF
TRBV1 NA CASSQEEGRATEAFF
TRBV25-1 TRBD1 CVSRDERGRGGYTF
TRBV30 NA CAWNALNSPLHF
TRBV6-8 TRBD1 CASRPPDREAYGYTF
TRBV11-3 TRBD1 CASSLLTGEHYGYTF
TRBV29-1 TRBD1 CSVGQGSGEQYF
TRBV10-3 NA CASATQGSNQPQHF
TRBV19 TRBD1 CASSVAGGGNQPQHF
TRBV11-3 NA CASSPQGYSGSQETQYF
TRBV9 TRBD1 CASSGDRGSYNSPLHF
TRBV11-3 NA CASSLSIGQIRTYNEQFF
TRBV9 NA CASSGIGSGRKQYF
TRBV30 NA CAWGSRAIYNEQFF
TRBV6-8 NA CATSDSSRDQPQHF
TRBV6-8 NA CASSYSGRGYTF
TRBV6-8 NA CASSEGTGGSYEQYF
TRBV7-1 NA CASSLYGAGELFF
TRBV18 TRBD1 CASSPPGTGTDGYTF
TRBV6-8 NA CASSDGESTGELFF
TRBV18 NA CASSQAVWSEQYF